One sample yielded the 18 T cell receptor beta chains listed below, sequenced in a study of shared clonotypes between healthy human individuals. The method was immunoSEQ multiplex PCR; TCRdb's version includes in-frame clones alone and lacks a portion of them. The data show 2.3 million or so clones, about 92% seen once. The sequencing sample was made of naive CD4+ T cells from PBMCs. Subset reported: CD45RA+ positively selected. These receptors were obtained from a man between 18 and 35 years old in good health. Some clones in this sample may be carry-over from other donors' samples.

The rearrangement links TRBV7-2 to TRBJ1-1; TRBD1 matches at 7 bases. This CDR3 is built from 15 residues. The germline gives CDR1 SGHTA, CDR2 FQGNSA. V gave up 5 bases and J gave up 5 bases; unmatched junction bases: 11. The CDR3 region is CASSPNGGGGTEAFF. Written as DNA, the CDR3 is TGTGCCAGCAGCCCGAACGGAGGGGGCGGGACTGAAGCTTTCTTT.

This rearrangement joins TRBV6-6 to TRBJ2-6; 7 bases are shared with TRBD1. This CDR3 has 16 amino acids. J lost 4 bases, V lost 0 bases, and 3 bases had no gene match. In germline, CDR1 is MNHNY, CDR2 SVGAGI (reference sequence). CDR3 amino acids: CASSYSTGRGANVLTF. The CDR3 DNA reads TGTGCCAGCAGTTACTCGACAGGGCGAGGGGCCAACGTCCTGACTTTC.

The CDR3 nucleotides are TGTGCCAGCAGCGGAAGCAGGCCGGGTATTGGCAACACTGAAGCTTTCTTT. As protein: CASSGSRPGIGNTEAFF. The rearrangement joins TRBV9 to TRBJ1-1; D not certain. In germline, CDR1 is SGDLS, CDR2 YYNGEE. The V end lost 3 bases, the J end lost 2 bases, and 20 bases lay between the germline ends. The CDR3 is made up of 17 amino acids.

This clone has just one count. V and J are TRBV6-5 and TRBJ2-3; D is perhaps TRBD2 (5 bases). This CDR3 has 15 residues. V lost 8 bases and J 0 bases, leaving 15 bases between the germline ends. Germline-derived CDR1 and CDR2 are MNHEY and SVGAGI. The CDR3 is CASSIQWTSTDTQYF. CDR3 DNA: TGTGCCAGCTCCATACAGTGGACTAGCACAGATACGCAGTATTTT.

V is TRBV4-1 and J is TRBJ2-6; D tentatively fits TRBD1 or TRBD2 (5 bases each). Trimming stripped 4 bases from V and 4 bases from J, with 17 bases between. Per the germline V gene, CDR1 is MGHRA and CDR2 is YSYEKL. The CDR3 loop spans 17 amino acids. Here the CDR3 DNA reads TGCGCCAGCAGCCGCCTGGTGGGACCTGGGGGGGCCAACGTCCTGACTTTC. This sequence encodes CASSRLVGPGGANVLTF.

The rearrangement links TRBV28 to TRBJ1-1; D is perhaps TRBD1 (5 bases). Trimming left V 3 bases short and J 4 bases short, with 12 bases between. The CDR3 runs 14 residues. CDR1 is MDHEN and CDR2 is SYDVKM in the germline V gene. The CDR3 spells CASSFSQGGTEAFF. The CDR3 DNA reads as TGTGCCAGCAGTTTTAGCCAGGGAGGCACTGAAGCTTTCTTT.

This clone was recorded once. The rearrangement uses TRBV7-3 and TRBJ2-1, with 11 bases matching TRBD2. The CDR3 runs 14 residues. The ends lost 5 bases at V and 10 bases at J; junction bases unmatched: 7. The germline V gene has CDR1 SGHTA and CDR2 FQGTGA. This chain's CDR3 is CASSTQTSGTEQFF. The CDR3 bases are TGTGCCAGCAGCACCCAGACTAGCGGGACCGAGCAGTTCTTC.

In this sample, this clone turned up once. CDR3 amino acids: CASSQVAGLAYEQYF. The CDR3 DNA reads as TGCGCCAGCAGCCAAGTAGCGGGACTAGCCTACGAGCAGTACTTC. The chain is built from TRBV4-1 and TRBJ2-7, with 8 bases matching TRBD2. The germline CDR1 and CDR2 sequences are MGHRA and YSYEKL. The CDR3 is 15 residues long. V was clipped by 1 base and J by 2 bases; unmatched bases: 4.

This clone was recorded only once. The genes are TRBV9 and TRBJ2-2; no firm D call. Trimming shortened V by 0 bases and J by 3 bases, and 6 bases separated the two germline ends. CDR3 length: 14 amino acids. Germline assignment: CDR1 SGDLS and CDR2 YYNGEE. CDR3 sequence: CASSVDGHTGELFF. In nucleotides, the CDR3 is TGTGCCAGCAGCGTAGATGGTCACACCGGGGAGCTGTTTTTT.

V and J are TRBV10-3 and TRBJ2-2, with 9 bases matching TRBD2. The CDR3 is 17 amino acids. V shed 7 bases and J 5 bases; nucleotides not matched to a gene: 14. Germline CDR1 ENHRY, CDR2 SYGVKD. CDR3: CAIIGVAGDRWTGELFF. In DNA, the CDR3 is TGTGCCATCATCGGGGTAGCGGGAGACCGATGGACCGGGGAGCTGTTTTTT.

The chain links TRBV28 to TRBJ1-2; tentatively, D is TRBD1 (6 bases). The CDR3 runs 14 residues. V was trimmed by 10 bases and J by 2 bases, leaving 17 bases between them. Germline values: CDR1 MDHEN, CDR2 SYDVKM. CDR3 nucleotides: TGTGCCACCCCCCGGGGGCGGGGAAACTATGGCTACACCTTC. It translates to CATPRGRGNYGYTF.

The CDR3 loop reads CASSEEYSYEQYF. CDR3 coding DNA: TGTGCCAGCAGTGAAGAATACTCCTACGAGCAGTACTTC. This sequence joins TRBV6-1 and TRBJ2-7, with D uncertain. CDR1 and CDR2 (germline): MNHNS, SASEGT. With 1 base removed from V and 0 bases from J, the gap between germline ends came to 4 bases. The CDR3 sequence is 13 residues long.

This clone was observed once. CDR3 protein: CASSFGTGRYGYTF. CDR3 coding DNA: TGTGCCAGCAGTTTCGGGACAGGGAGGTATGGCTACACCTTC. The J gene is TRBJ1-2, the V gene TRBV28, with 9 bases aligning to TRBD1. The CDR3 has 14 amino acids. In germline, CDR1 is MDHEN, CDR2 SYDVKM. Trimming removed 3 bases from V and 5 bases from J; junction bases left unmatched: 4.

This rearrangement joins TRBV5-1 to TRBJ2-7; 10 bases agree with TRBD1. CDR1 is SGHRS, CDR2 YFSETQ, per germline. The J segment lost 3 bases and the V segment lost 4 bases, leaving 7 bases of the junction unmatched. The CDR3 totals 15 residues. The CDR3 coding sequence is TGCGCCAGCAGCCTAGGACAGGGGGAGAGCTACGAGCAGTACTTC. Translating gives CASSLGQGESYEQYF.

CDR3 sequence: CASSRRTGASGNTIYF. The CDR3 nucleotides are TGTGCCAGCAGCCGGCGAACAGGGGCCTCTGGAAACACCATATATTTT. The chain carries TRBV7-2 and TRBJ1-3, with 7 bases lining up with TRBD1. Unmatched junction bases numbered 7, after V lost 5 bases and J lost 0 bases. The CDR3 covers 16 residues. Germline loops: CDR1 SGHTA, CDR2 FQGNSA.

As regards this clone: The sample holds other DNA sequences that translate to the same CDR3. This chain connects TRBV5-1 to TRBJ1-1, with 7 bases lining up with TRBD1. This CDR3 region has 14 residues. V dropped 2 bases and J dropped 1; count of bases not matched to a gene: 2. The germline CDR1 and CDR2 sequences are SGHRS and YFSETQ. CDR3 DNA sequence: TGCGCCAGCAGCTTCAGGGGGGGGAACACTGAAGCTTTCTTT. It translates to CASSFRGGNTEAFF.

This chain uses TRBV5-1 with TRBJ2-3; 7 bases match TRBD2. With V trimmed by 1 base and J by 2 bases, 7 bases remained unmatched. The CDR3 runs to 16 residues. CDR1 and CDR2 (germline): SGHRS, YFSETQ. As DNA, the CDR3 is TGCGCCAGCAGCTTGCAGGCAGCGGGGCACACAGATACGCAGTATTTT. This codes for CASSLQAAGHTDTQYF.

The chain links TRBV9 to TRBJ2-1; D is undetermined. This CDR3 has 14 amino acids. V lost 8 bases and J 0 bases, leaving 12 bases between the germline ends. CDR1 is SGDLS, CDR2 YYNGEE, per germline. The CDR3 nucleotides are TGTGCCAGGAAAGGAAAGAGCTCCTACAATGAGCAGTTCTTC. Translating gives CARKGKSSYNEQFF.